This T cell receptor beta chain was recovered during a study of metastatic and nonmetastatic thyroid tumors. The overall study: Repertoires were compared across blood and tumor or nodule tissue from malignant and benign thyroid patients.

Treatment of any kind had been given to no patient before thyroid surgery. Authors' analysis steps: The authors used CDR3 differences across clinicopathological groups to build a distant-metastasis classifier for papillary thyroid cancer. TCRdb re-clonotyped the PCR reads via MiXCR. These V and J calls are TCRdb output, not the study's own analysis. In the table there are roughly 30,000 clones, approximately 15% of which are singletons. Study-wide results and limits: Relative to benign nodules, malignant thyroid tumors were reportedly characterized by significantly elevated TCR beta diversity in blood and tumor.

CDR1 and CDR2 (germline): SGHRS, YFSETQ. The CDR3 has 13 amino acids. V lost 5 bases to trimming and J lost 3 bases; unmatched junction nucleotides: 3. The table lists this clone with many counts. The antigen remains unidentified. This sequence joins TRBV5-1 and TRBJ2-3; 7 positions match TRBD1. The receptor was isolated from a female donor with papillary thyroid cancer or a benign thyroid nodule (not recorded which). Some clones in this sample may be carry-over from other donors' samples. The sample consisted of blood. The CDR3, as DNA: TGCGCCAGCAGTTGGACAGGTACAGATACGCAGTATTTT. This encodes CASSWTGTDTQYF.